This entry features one TCR beta chain sequence. CDR1 is MNHEY, CDR2 SVGEGT, per germline. This CDR3 comprises 14 residues. V was cut by 7 bases and J by 7 bases, with 17 bases left in between. The data were taken from a study of blood T cell repertoires in COVID-19. Overall study: The United States, Italy and Spain were the sources of the acute and convalescent COVID-19 samples. The analysed material was cDNA or gDNA that came from T cells, B-cell-depleted T cells, or PBMCs.

Followed over time, Seattle patients had been enrolled while infection was active. Original processing methods: Reference gene primer amplification yielded estimated nucleated cell counts. Produced via immunoSEQ multiplex PCR; TCRdb's table is partial and in-frame only. V, J and clone size were drawn from that table, and D and trimming were deduced from the DNA. The sample lists 310,000 or so clones, 88% occurring once. Sequenced material: peripheral blood. This sequence originates from a woman in her thirties with COVID-19, enrolled during active disease. The chain recombines TRBV6-2 or TRBV6-3 with TRBJ1-5, with D perhaps matching TRBD1 (6 bases). CDR3 sequence reads: CASNPRGGRQPQHF. The CDR3 DNA reads TGTGCCAGCAACCCTAGGGGGGGCAGGCAGCCCCAGCATTTT.